This passage covers 9 T cell receptor beta chains from one sample sequenced in a study of CD8 T cells in Susac syndrome. Random hexamers were used to reverse transcribe about 0.5 to 1 ug of RNA. MiXCR, applied by TCRdb to the immunoSEQ multiplex PCR reads, yields one record per CDR3 protein. The data show 150,000 to 200,000 distinct CDR3 sequences, approximately 95% seen once. Material: CD4+ T cells from PBMCs. Every receptor here comes from a human donor with Susac syndrome.

The chain employs TRBV5-1 and TRBJ1-2; D not resolved. The length of the CDR3 is 14 residues. Germline V gene sequence: CDR1 SGHRS, CDR2 YFSETQ. V was trimmed by 6 bases and J by 1 base, leaving 13 bases between them. The CDR3 nucleotides are TGCGCCAGCACCGTGGACGAAGATAACTATGGCTACACCTTC. Translating it yields CASTVDEDNYGYTF.

This chain joins TRBV20-1 and TRBJ1-2; the match to TRBD1 covers 9 bases. The V segment lost 3 bases and the J segment 4 bases; nucleotides outside the gene matches: 3. The CDR3 runs to 13 residues. CDR1 and CDR2 from the germline V gene are DFQATT and SNEGSKA (reference sequence). CDR3 protein: CSARGQGSYGYTF. As DNA, the CDR3 is TGCAGTGCTAGGGGACAGGGCAGCTATGGCTACACCTTC.

This clonotype occurred once. The rearrangement joins TRBV11-1 to TRBJ2-5, with D possibly being TRBD1 (5 bases). The CDR3 extends over 13 amino acids. CDR1 and CDR2 (germline): SGHAT, FQDESV (reference sequence). Trimming cost V 3 bases and J 3 bases, with 8 bases left between them. CDR3 coding DNA: TGTGCCAGCAGCTTCAGGGTGGAAGAGACCCAGTACTTC. Translation gives CASSFRVEETQYF.

The J gene is TRBJ2-3, the V gene TRBV20-1; D is uncertain. Trimming removed 7 bases from V and 2 bases from J, with 7 bases in between. The CDR3 contains 11 residues. Germline V lookup: CDR1 DFQATT, CDR2 SNEGSKA (reference sequence). The CDR3 is CSVEFTDTQYF. In DNA form, the CDR3 reads TGCAGTGTCGAGTTCACAGATACGCAGTATTTT.

This chain connects TRBV29-1 to TRBJ2-2; D might be TRBD2 (6 bases). CDR3 length equals 13 residues. Trimming cost V 4 bases and J 5 bases, with 11 bases left between them. From germline, CDR1 is SQVTM and CDR2 ANQGSEA. DNA of the CDR3: TGCAGCGTTGGGTACGGGGGAACCGGGGAGCTGTTTTTT. Translating it yields CSVGYGGTGELFF.

This clonotype was seen once. The genes are TRBV7-2 and TRBJ2-7; D is tentatively TRBD1 or TRBD2 (5 bases each). This CDR3 region has 14 residues. Germline CDR1 SGHTA, CDR2 FQGNSA. The V end was cut by 4 bases, the J end by 6 bases, with 16 bases between. The CDR3 loop reads CASSSAGTRSEQYF. In DNA, the CDR3 is TGTGCCAGCAGCTCAGCCGGGACCCGAAGCGAGCAGTACTTC.

The J gene is TRBJ2-3, the V gene TRBV20-1; TRBD1 is a possible D gene (5 bases). The germline CDR1 and CDR2 sequences are DFQATT and SNEGSKA (reference sequence). The length of the CDR3 is 15 residues. V lost 7 bases, J lost 3 bases, and 20 bases lay in between. The CDR3: CSVSLGPTGTDTQYF. The CDR3 bases are TGCAGTGTTTCCTTGGGGCCCACCGGGACAGATACGCAGTATTTT.

This clonotype was seen just once. The V and J genes are TRBV28 and TRBJ2-2; D remains unclear. V was clipped by 3 bases and J by 1 base, with 3 bases between them. The germline gives CDR1 MDHEN, CDR2 SYDVKM. This CDR3 region has 13 residues. For the CDR3, the DNA is TGTGCCAGCAGTTTTATGAACACCGGGGAGCTGTTTTTT. Its translation is CASSFMNTGELFF.

This clonotype was recorded once. The chain combines TRBV20-1 with TRBJ2-5, with unresolved D. V was pared by 0 bases and J by 1 base, with 9 bases between. There are 14 residues in the CDR3. Germline loops: CDR1 DFQATT, CDR2 SNEGSKA (reference sequence). The CDR3: CSARDVGFQETQYF. CDR3 nucleotide sequence: TGCAGTGCTAGAGATGTAGGGTTCCAAGAGACCCAGTACTTC.